The sequence of this T cell receptor beta chain was determined in a study of vaccination and CD4 T cells after COVID-19. This clonotype was detected a few times. As yet, its antigen is unknown. The sample's treatment: roughly 10-day PBMC culture with coronavirus spike peptide pools or control peptides (ViraFEST assay). After expanding antigen-specific T cells with peptide pools, ViraFEST sequenced their TCRs. The culture of 2 million to 2.5 million PBMCs per well included roughly 10 IU/ml IL-2 and 8.5 to 10 ug/ml peptide pools. The Oncomine TCR Beta short-read assay was applied to DNA of cultured CD4+ T cells. TCRdb processed the PCR reads anew with MiXCR; each CDR3 protein has one entry. The sample holds about 15,000 distinct CDR3 sequences, around half seen once. CDR1 and CDR2 (germline): MNHEY, SMNVEV (reference sequence). CDR3 length: 14 residues. The V and J ends lost 3 bases and 5 bases respectively, with 12 bases between them.

The specimen comprised CD4+ T cells from blood, cultured in vitro, sampled before SARS-CoV-2 vaccination. The TCR comes from a human donor who had recovered from COVID-19. V and J are TRBV27 and TRBJ2-3, with D perhaps matching TRBD2 (6 bases). CDR3: CASSFRAGGDTQYF. The DNA for the CDR3 is TGTGCCAGCAGTTTCCGAGCGGGTGGAGATACGCAGTATTTT.